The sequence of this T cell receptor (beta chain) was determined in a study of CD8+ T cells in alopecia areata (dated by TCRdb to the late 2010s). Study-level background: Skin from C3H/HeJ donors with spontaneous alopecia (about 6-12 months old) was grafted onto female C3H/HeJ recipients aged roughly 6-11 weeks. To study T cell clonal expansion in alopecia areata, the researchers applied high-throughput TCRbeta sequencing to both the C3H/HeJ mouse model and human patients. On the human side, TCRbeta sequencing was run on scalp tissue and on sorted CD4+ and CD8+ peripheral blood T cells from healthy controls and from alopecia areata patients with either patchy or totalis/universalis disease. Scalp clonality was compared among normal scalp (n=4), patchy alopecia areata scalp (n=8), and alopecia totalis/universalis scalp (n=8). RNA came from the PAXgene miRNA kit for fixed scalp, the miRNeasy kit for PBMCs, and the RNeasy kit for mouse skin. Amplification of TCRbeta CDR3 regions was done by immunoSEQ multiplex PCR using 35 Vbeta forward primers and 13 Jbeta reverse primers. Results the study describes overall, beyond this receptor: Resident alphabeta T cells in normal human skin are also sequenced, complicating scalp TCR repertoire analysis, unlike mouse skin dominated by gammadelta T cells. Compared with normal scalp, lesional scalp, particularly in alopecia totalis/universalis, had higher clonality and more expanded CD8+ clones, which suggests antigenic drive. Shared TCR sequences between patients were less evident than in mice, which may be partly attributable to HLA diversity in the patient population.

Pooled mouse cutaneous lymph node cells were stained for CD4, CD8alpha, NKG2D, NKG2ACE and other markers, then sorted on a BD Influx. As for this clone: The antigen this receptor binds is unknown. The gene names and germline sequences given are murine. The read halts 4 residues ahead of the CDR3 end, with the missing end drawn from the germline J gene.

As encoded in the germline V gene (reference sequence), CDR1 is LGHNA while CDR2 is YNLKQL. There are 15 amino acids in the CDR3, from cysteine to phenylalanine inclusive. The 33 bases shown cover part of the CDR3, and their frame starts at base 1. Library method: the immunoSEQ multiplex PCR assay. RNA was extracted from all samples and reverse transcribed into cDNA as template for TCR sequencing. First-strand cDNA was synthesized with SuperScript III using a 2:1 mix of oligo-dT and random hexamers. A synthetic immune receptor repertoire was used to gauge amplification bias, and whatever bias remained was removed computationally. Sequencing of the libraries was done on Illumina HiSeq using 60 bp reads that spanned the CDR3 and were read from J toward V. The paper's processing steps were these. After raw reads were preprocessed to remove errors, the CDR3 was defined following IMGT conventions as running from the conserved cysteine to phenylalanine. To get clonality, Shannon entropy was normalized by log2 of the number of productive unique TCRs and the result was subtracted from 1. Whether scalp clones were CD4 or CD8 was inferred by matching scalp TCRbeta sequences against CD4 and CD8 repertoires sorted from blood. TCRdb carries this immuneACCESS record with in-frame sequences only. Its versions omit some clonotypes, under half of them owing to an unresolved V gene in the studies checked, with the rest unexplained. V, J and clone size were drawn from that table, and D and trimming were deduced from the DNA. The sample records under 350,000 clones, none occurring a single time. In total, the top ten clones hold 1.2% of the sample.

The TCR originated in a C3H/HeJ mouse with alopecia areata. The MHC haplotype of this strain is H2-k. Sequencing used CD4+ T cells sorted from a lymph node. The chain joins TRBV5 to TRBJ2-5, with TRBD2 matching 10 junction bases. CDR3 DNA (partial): TGTGCCAGCAGCCAAGATATGGGACTGGGGGAC. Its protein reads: CASSQDMGLGD. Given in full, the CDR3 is CASSQDMGLGDTQYF.